The 23 T cell receptor beta chains reported below all come from one sample, sequenced in a study of cytomegalovirus exposure and HLA in healthy donors. PCR primers comprised 60 Vbeta and 13 Jbeta primers. Profiled with immunoSEQ multiplex PCR; TCRdb holds only in-frame clones, not every one. This sample has 160,000 or so clones, with around 73% found just once. Sequenced input: PBMCs. These receptor sequences come from a male donor in good health and CMV-seronegative.

The genes are TRBV10-3 and TRBJ2-1, with 10 bases aligning to TRBD2. The V gene's germline CDR1 is ENHRY and CDR2 SYGVKD. V trimming: 4 bases; J trimming: 6 bases; junction bases outside the gene matches: 6. The CDR3 totals 15 residues. The CDR3 DNA reads as TGTGCCATCAGTGCCGGACTAGCGGAGGCCAATGAGCAGTTCTTC. It codes for CAISAGLAEANEQFF.

The CDR3 region is CASILERGQQETQYF. The CDR3 DNA is TGTGCCAGCATTCTAGAGCGGGGTCAGCAAGAGACCCAGTACTTC. This chain connects TRBV6-1 to TRBJ2-5; TRBD2 matches 7 bases. V lost 7 bases, J lost 2 bases, and 10 bases stayed unmatched. Per the germline V gene, CDR1 is MNHNS and CDR2 is SASEGT. CDR3 length equals 15 residues.

This clone showed up just once. The chain recombines TRBV6-1 with TRBJ2-1; TRBD2 matches 8 bases. Germline V gene data show CDR1 as MNHNS and CDR2 as SASEGT. The CDR3 consists of 15 residues. J was trimmed by 3 bases and V by 1 base; bases with no gene match: 2. CDR3 region: CASSEELAVYNEQFF. The CDR3 DNA reads TGTGCCAGCAGTGAAGAACTAGCGGTCTACAATGAGCAGTTCTTC.

This clone was seen a handful of times. The chain combines TRBV28 with TRBJ2-1, with 7 bases lining up with TRBD2. The germline CDR1 and CDR2 sequences are MDHEN and SYDVKM. This CDR3 is built from 11 residues. After removal of 6 bases from V and 9 bases from J, the junction contained 2 bases not matched to a gene. The CDR3 sequence: CASRSGTEQFF. DNA for the CDR3: TGTGCCAGCAGGAGCGGGACTGAGCAGTTCTTC. The full variable domain, in which reference TRBV28 and TRBJ2-1 provide the parts outside the CDR3, is DVKVTQSSRYLVKRTGEKVFLECVQDMDHENMFWYRQDPGLGLRLIYFSYDVKMKEKGDIPEGYSVSREKKERFSLILESASTNQTSMYLCASRSGTEQFFGPGTRLTVL.

The J gene is TRBJ1-2, the V gene TRBV6-1; D gene uncertain. This CDR3 comprises 12 residues. Germline V CDR1 and CDR2: MNHNS, SASEGT. The V end was cut by 7 bases, the J end by 4 bases, with 10 bases between. Here the CDR3 reads CASNGEGYGYTF. In DNA, the CDR3 is TGTGCCAGCAATGGTGAGGGCTATGGCTACACCTTC.

This clone appeared a few times. V usage is TRBV7-9 and J usage is TRBJ2-1; D is perhaps TRBD2 (6 bases). V was cut by 5 bases and J by 2 bases, with 13 bases left in between. Germline CDR1 reads SEHNR; CDR2 reads FQNEAQ (reference sequence). The length of the CDR3 is 15 residues. CDR3 in amino acids: CASSPREHPYNEQFF. The DNA for the CDR3 is TGTGCCAGCAGCCCACGGGAGCACCCCTACAATGAGCAGTTCTTC.

V and J are TRBV7-3 and TRBJ2-7, with a tentative D call TRBD1 (6 bases). CDR3 size: 13 residues. Between the trimmed V and J ends, which lost 9 bases and 6 bases, there was a span of 18 bases. Germline CDR1 reads SGHTA; CDR2 reads FQGTGA. The CDR3 DNA reads as TGTGCCAGGGAAAAGGGGGATGGCTGCGAGCAGTACTTC. Protein sequence: CAREKGDGCEQYF.

This rearrangement joins TRBV7-6 to TRBJ2-7; TRBD1 aligns across 7 bases. After removal of 5 bases from V and 3 bases from J, the junction contained 10 bases not matched to a gene. The germline V gene has CDR1 SGHVS and CDR2 FNYEAQ. The CDR3 sequence is 15 residues long. CDR3: CASSIGPGQSYEQYF. CDR3 in DNA: TGTGCCAGCAGCATCGGACCGGGACAGAGCTACGAGCAGTACTTC.

The chain recombines TRBV19 with TRBJ1-1; 8 bases align to TRBD1. This CDR3 has 16 residues. Trimming cost V 5 bases and J 0 bases; bases outside gene matches: 8. Per the germline V gene, CDR1 is LNHDA and CDR2 is SQIVND (reference sequence). The CDR3 DNA reads as TGTGCCAGTAGTCACCGGGACAGGATTATGAACACTGAAGCTTTCTTT. Protein sequence: CASSHRDRIMNTEAFF.

This chain uses TRBV19 with TRBJ2-7; 10 bases map to TRBD2. The germline gives CDR1 LNHDA, CDR2 SQIVND (reference sequence). This CDR3 region has 18 residues. The junction had 16 bases not matched to a gene; V was cut back by 3 bases and J by 5 bases. CDR3 sequence reads: CASSMGLAGASSSHEQYF. CDR3 coding DNA: TGTGCCAGTAGTATGGGGCTAGCGGGAGCATCCTCATCCCACGAGCAGTACTTC. Variable domain in full (rest from reference TRBV19 and TRBJ2-7): DGGITQSPKYLFRKEGQNVTLSCEQNLNHDAMYWYRQDPGQGLRLIYYSQIVNDFQKGDIAEGYSVSREKKESFPLTVTSAQKNPTAFYLCASSMGLAGASSSHEQYFGPGTRLTVT.

Of note for this clone: A junction end diverges from the germline sequence, so it may reflect a read error. The CDR3, as DNA: TGCGCCAGCACCCAATTCGGGGGGCTTGGTCAGCCCCAGCATTTT. Translating gives CASTQFGGLGQPQHF. The chain carries TRBV4-1 and TRBJ1-5; TRBD1 might be the D (6 bases). Looked up from germline, CDR1 is MGHRA and CDR2 is YSYEKL. The CDR3 covers 15 residues.

The V call is TRBV6-5, the J call TRBJ1-5, with 7 bases that match TRBD1. V gave up 5 bases and J gave up 6 bases; unmatched junction bases: 7. The germline V gene encodes CDR1 MNHEY and CDR2 SVGAGI. This CDR3 has 14 amino acids. The CDR3 sequence is CASSDGQGGQPQHF. The DNA of the CDR3 is TGTGCCAGCAGTGATGGGCAGGGGGGTCAGCCCCAGCATTTT.

This clone was counted between two and nine times. The chain recombines TRBV6-5 with TRBJ2-7; a possible D gene is TRBD1 (6 bases). The CDR3 has 15 residues. Trimming shortened V by 2 bases and J by 0 bases, and 11 bases separated the two germline ends. From germline, CDR1 is MNHEY and CDR2 SVGAGI. The CDR3 sequence: CASSYDQGSSYEQYF. Written as DNA, the CDR3 is TGTGCCAGCAGTTACGATCAGGGGAGCTCCTACGAGCAGTACTTC.

CDR3 in amino acids: CASSSGTGGASGYTF. For the CDR3, the DNA is TGTGCCAGCAGCTCAGGGACAGGGGGCGCCAGTGGCTACACCTTC. This rearrangement joins TRBV7-8 to TRBJ1-2; 12 positions agree with TRBD1. This CDR3 spans 15 amino acids. Germline trimming cut 4 bases from V and 7 bases from J; bases unmatched to any gene: 7. Germline V gene sequence: CDR1 SGHVS, CDR2 FQNEAQ.

This chain uses TRBV5-1 with TRBJ2-2; no reliable D call. CDR1 and CDR2 from the germline V gene are SGHRS and YFSETQ. This CDR3 spans 14 amino acids. The V end was cut by 4 bases, the J end by 4 bases, with 11 bases between. The CDR3, as DNA: TGCGCCAGCAGCATACGACTGGGCACCGGGGAGCTGTTTTTT. It codes for CASSIRLGTGELFF.

The chain links TRBV6-4 to TRBJ1-6; 7 positions agree with TRBD1. Germline loops: CDR1 MRHNA, CDR2 SNTAGT. This CDR3 is 15 amino acids long. The J segment lost 7 bases and the V segment lost 2 bases, leaving 5 bases of the junction unmatched. As DNA, the CDR3 is TGTGCCAGCAGTGACGTTGGAGGGGGCAATTCACCCCTCCACTTT. This sequence encodes CASSDVGGGNSPLHF.

V and J are TRBV6-6 and TRBJ2-7; 9 bases fit TRBD1. CDR3 size: 15 residues. J gave up 3 bases and V 0 bases, and 3 bases lay outside the gene matches. The germline gives CDR1 MNHNY, CDR2 SVGAGI (reference sequence). CDR3 sequence reads: CASSYSTGGHYEQYF. In DNA, the CDR3 is TGTGCCAGCAGTTACTCGACAGGGGGGCACTACGAGCAGTACTTC.

The chain is built from TRBV28 and TRBJ2-7, with 10 nucleotides matching TRBD1. The germline CDR1 and CDR2 sequences are MDHEN and SYDVKM. The V segment lost 6 bases and the J segment 3 bases; nucleotides outside the gene matches: 5. The CDR3 spans 14 residues. The CDR3 DNA reads TGTGCCAGCAGGGGACAGGGGACCCTCTACGAGCAGTACTTC. It yields the protein CASRGQGTLYEQYF.

V usage is TRBV5-6 and J usage is TRBJ1-6; TRBD1 might be the D (5 bases). The CDR3 sequence is 16 residues long. The V and J ends lost 6 bases and 10 bases respectively, with 23 bases between them. Germline lookup yields CDR1 SGHDT and CDR2 YYEEEE. In DNA, the CDR3 is TGTGCCAGCACCACCTCCTCTAACAGGAGGGTATCACCCCTCCACTTT. Protein sequence: CASTTSSNRRVSPLHF.

The V gene is TRBV29-1, the J gene TRBJ2-5, with 7 bases identical to TRBD1. Per the germline V gene, CDR1 is SQVTM and CDR2 is ANQGSEA. Trimming at V came to 4 bases and at J to 7 bases, leaving 9 bases not matched to a gene. CDR3 length: 13 residues. The CDR3 here is CSVAEGGVGTQYF. CDR3 nucleotide sequence: TGCAGCGTTGCGGAAGGGGGCGTAGGGACCCAGTACTTC.

J is TRBJ2-3 and V is TRBV15; weak D call: TRBD1 (5 bases). Trimming removed 1 base from V and 2 bases from J, with 13 bases in between. The CDR3 sequence is 16 residues long. CDR1 is LNHNV, CDR2 YYDKDF, per germline (reference sequence). The CDR3 nucleotides are TGTGCCACCAGCAGAGCCCGGGCAGGGATCACAGATACGCAGTATTTT. As protein: CATSRARAGITDTQYF.

The chain carries TRBV6-5 and TRBJ1-1, with D perhaps matching TRBD1 (5 bases). Germline V gene lookup returns CDR1 MNHEY and CDR2 SVGAGI. V was pared by 3 bases and J by 10 bases, with 15 bases between. The length of the CDR3 is 13 residues. Here the CDR3 reads CASSYGAAAVAFF. In DNA form, the CDR3 reads TGTGCCAGCAGTTATGGGGCGGCTGCGGTAGCTTTCTTT.

Written as DNA, the CDR3 is TGTGCCAGCATCCCGGGACTAGGGAATGAGCAGTTCTTC. Residues: CASIPGLGNEQFF. J is TRBJ2-1 and V is TRBV2; 8 bases line up with TRBD2. Per the germline V gene, CDR1 is SNHLY and CDR2 is FYNNEI. Trimming took 7 bases from V and 7 from J; bases not matched to a gene: 6. CDR3 length equals 13 residues.